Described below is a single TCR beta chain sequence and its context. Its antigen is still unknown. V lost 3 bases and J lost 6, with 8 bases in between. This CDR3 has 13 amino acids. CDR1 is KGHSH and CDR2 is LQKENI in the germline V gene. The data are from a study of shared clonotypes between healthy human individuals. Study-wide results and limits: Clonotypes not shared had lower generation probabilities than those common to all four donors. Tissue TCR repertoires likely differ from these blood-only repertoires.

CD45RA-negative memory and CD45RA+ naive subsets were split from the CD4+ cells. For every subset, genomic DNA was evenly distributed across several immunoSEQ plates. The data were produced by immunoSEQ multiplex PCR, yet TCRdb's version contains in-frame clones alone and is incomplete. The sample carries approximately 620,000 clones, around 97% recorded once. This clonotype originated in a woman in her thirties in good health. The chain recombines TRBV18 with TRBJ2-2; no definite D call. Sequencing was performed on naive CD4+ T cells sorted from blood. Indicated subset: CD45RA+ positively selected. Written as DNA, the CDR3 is TGTGCCAGCTCACCCGGTTTGGCCGGGGAGCTGTTTTTT. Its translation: CASSPGLAGELFF.